Shown below are 21 T cell receptor beta chains from a single sample sequenced in a study of cytomegalovirus exposure and HLA in healthy donors. Researchers ran the PCR with 60 Vbeta and 13 Jbeta primers. This table comes from immunoSEQ multiplex PCR, and its TCRdb copy is limited to in-frame clones, with some not included. The table has around 200,000 clones, approximately 78% seen once; the top ten hold roughly 2.5%. The sequenced sample consisted of PBMCs. Source of these receptors: a woman in her thirties or forties in good health and CMV-seronegative.

Details on this clone: The final CDR3 position lacks the conserved phenylalanine or tryptophan, pointing to a likely read error. The DNA is left out, because the CDR3 cannot be placed on it with certainty; the CDR3 is given as TCRdb lists it. This chain joins TRBV2 and TRBJ1-2; TRBD1, the D gene given by the table, was not confirmed from the DNA. CDR1 is SNHLY and CDR2 is FYNNEI in the germline V gene. Counting both end residues, the CDR3 totals 8 amino acids. This CDR3 is CASSEGQL.

The chain recombines TRBV11-2 with TRBJ2-7; D perhaps matches TRBD2 (6 bases). The CDR3 has 14 amino acids. Germline loops: CDR1 SGHAT, CDR2 FQNNGV. Trimming shortened V by 0 bases and J by 3 bases, and 9 bases separated the two germline ends. The CDR3 here is CASSLEGGYYEQYF. The CDR3 coding sequence is TGTGCCAGCAGCTTAGAGGGGGGATACTACGAGCAGTACTTC.

This clone was seen a few times. The V call is TRBV4-2, the J call TRBJ2-7, with D perhaps TRBD1 (6 bases). Per the germline V gene, CDR1 is LGHNA and CDR2 is YNFKEQ. The germline V and J ends were trimmed by 2 bases and 5 bases, with 13 bases remaining between them. The CDR3 has 14 amino acids. This chain's CDR3 is CASSQLDRYHEQYF. Written as DNA, the CDR3 is TGTGCCAGCAGCCAACTCGACAGGTACCACGAGCAGTACTTC.

CDR3 sequence: CASRRQGVTTDTQYF. The CDR3 bases are TGTGCCAGTAGGAGACAGGGGGTTACCACAGATACGCAGTATTTT. The chain joins TRBV19 to TRBJ2-3; 9 bases agree with TRBD1. CDR3 length: 15 residues. Per germline, CDR1 LNHDA and CDR2 SQIVND (reference sequence). V lost 6 bases and J lost 2; bases outside the gene matches: 6.

The V and J genes are TRBV7-7 and TRBJ1-1; D perhaps matches TRBD1 (6 bases). V was shortened by 5 bases and J by 3 bases, with 13 bases between the two germline ends. Germline CDR1 reads SSHAT; CDR2 reads FNYEAQ (reference sequence). This CDR3 has 14 residues. For the CDR3, the DNA is TGTGCCAGCAGCCAGTACCCAGGGGACACTGAAGCTTTCTTT. It specifies CASSQYPGDTEAFF. Full variable domain (rest looked up from reference TRBV7-7 and TRBJ1-1): GAGVSQSPRYKVTKRGQDVTLRCDPISSHATLYWYQQALGQGPEFLTYFNYEAQPDKSGLPSDRFSAERPEGSISTLTIQRTEQRDSAMYRCASSQYPGDTEAFFGQGTRLTVV.

The gene calls are TRBV27 and TRBJ2-1; 12 nucleotides match TRBD2. This CDR3 region has 16 residues. Germline loops: CDR1 MNHEY, CDR2 SMNVEV (reference sequence). V was clipped by 6 bases and J by 9 bases; unmatched bases: 12. DNA of the CDR3: TGTGCCAGCAGCCCGACTAGCGGGAGATACGATCCTGAGCAGTTCTTC. This codes for CASSPTSGRYDPEQFF.

Concerning this clone itself: The junction does not match germline at one end; this may be a read error. The V call is TRBV6-1, the J call TRBJ2-7; 7 bases are shared with TRBD2. The germline V gene has CDR1 MNHNS and CDR2 SASEGT. There are 14 residues in the CDR3. The CDR3 spells CATWGGDWTYGQYF. In nucleotides, the CDR3 is TGTGCCACCTGGGGAGGGGACTGGACCTACGGGCAGTACTTC.

V usage is TRBV27 and J usage is TRBJ1-5; D gene unclear. Germline V gene data show CDR1 as MNHEY and CDR2 as SMNVEV (reference sequence). Trimming pared 3 bases from V and 6 bases from J, leaving 9 bases between. CDR3 size: 13 residues. The CDR3: CASSLVGGQPQHF. In DNA form, the CDR3 reads TGTGCCAGCAGTTTGGTGGGAGGTCAGCCCCAGCATTTT.

The V and J genes are TRBV20-1 and TRBJ2-1; D is possibly TRBD2 (5 bases). This CDR3 contains 11 residues. Trimming stripped 7 bases from V and 9 bases from J, with 13 bases between. Germline CDR1 is DFQATT and CDR2 is SNEGSKA (reference sequence). The CDR3 loop is CSGRRGFEQFF. DNA for the CDR3: TGCAGTGGCCGACGGGGATTTGAGCAGTTCTTC.

The chain is built from TRBV11-1 and TRBJ2-2; 11 nucleotides match TRBD2. Germline assignment: CDR1 SGHAT and CDR2 FQDESV (reference sequence). J gave up 10 bases and V 2 bases, and 6 bases lay outside the gene matches. The CDR3 has 15 amino acids. The CDR3 spells CASSLTSGRIVELFF. The CDR3 DNA is TGTGCCAGCAGCTTAACTAGCGGGAGAATTGTGGAGCTGTTTTTT.

The chain couples TRBV4-1 to TRBJ1-1; D may be TRBD1 (5 bases). There are 15 residues in the CDR3. Germline CDR1 is MGHRA and CDR2 is YSYEKL. Between the trimmed V and J ends, which lost 0 bases and 6 bases, there was a span of 14 bases. The CDR3 coding sequence is TGCGCCAGCAGCCAAGATATTCAGGGAACGGCTGAAGCTTTCTTT. Translated: CASSQDIQGTAEAFF.

The CDR3, as DNA: TGTGCCAGCAGTTCGGGGGGGCGATCTTCAGATACGCAGTATTTT. This codes for CASSSGGRSSDTQYF. The V gene is TRBV5-4, the J gene TRBJ2-3, with 8 positions matching TRBD2. Germline values: CDR1 SGHNT, CDR2 YYREEE (reference sequence). This CDR3 region has 15 residues. With 5 bases clipped from V and 4 bases from J, the junction kept 9 bases outside the gene matches.

This clone was counted a few times. The chain couples TRBV27 to TRBJ2-1; 9 bases line up with TRBD1. This CDR3 has 15 amino acids. CDR1 MNHEY and CDR2 SMNVEV come from the germline V gene (reference sequence). The V segment lost 4 bases and the J segment 5 bases; nucleotides outside the gene matches: 6. The CDR3 reads CASSWRQGVDNEQFF. The CDR3 region has the DNA TGTGCCAGCAGTTGGAGACAGGGGGTTGACAATGAGCAGTTCTTC.

The chain combines TRBV30 with TRBJ1-2; D remains unclear. Germline CDR1 and CDR2: GTSNPN and SVGIG (reference sequence). The V gene lost 4 bases and the J gene lost 8 bases, with 11 bases spanning the gap. The CDR3 is 11 residues long. CDR3 DNA sequence: TGTGCCTGGACGTTACTGGGCGGCTACACCTTC. Translating it yields CAWTLLGGYTF.

CDR3 DNA sequence: TGTGCCTGGAGTCAAGGCCGGGACTATGGCTACACCTTC. Translating it yields CAWSQGRDYGYTF. The V gene is TRBV30, the J gene TRBJ1-2; no reliable D call. Looked up from germline, CDR1 is GTSNPN and CDR2 is SVGIG (reference sequence). The V end lost 2 bases, the J end lost 3 bases, and 10 bases lay between the germline ends. The CDR3 covers 13 residues.

Written as DNA, the CDR3 is TGCGCCAGCAGCTTCTCCTTCACAGATACGCAGTATTTT. Its translation is CASSFSFTDTQYF. This chain links TRBV5-1 with TRBJ2-3; D is undetermined. Germline V gene data show CDR1 as SGHRS and CDR2 as YFSETQ. The CDR3 loop spans 13 amino acids. Trimming cost V 2 bases and J 2 bases, with 6 bases left between them.

The CDR3: CASSPGWGDSYEQYF. CDR3 nucleotide sequence: TGTGCCAGCAGTCCGGGGTGGGGGGACTCCTACGAGCAGTACTTC. This sequence joins TRBV6-5 and TRBJ2-7, with D perhaps matching TRBD2 (6 bases). Trimming took off 5 bases at V and 0 bases at J, with 14 bases between the two ends. There are 15 residues in the CDR3. Per the germline V gene, CDR1 is MNHEY and CDR2 is SVGAGI.

This clone has only a few counts. The chain has TRBV10-2 and TRBJ2-3, with 15 positions matching TRBD2. Unmatched junction bases numbered 8, after V lost 7 bases and J lost 3 bases. Germline V gene lookup returns CDR1 WSHSY and CDR2 SAAADI. The CDR3 covers 17 residues. The DNA for the CDR3 is TGCGCCAGCAAACGGACTAGCGGGAGGGGTGGGACAGATACGCAGTATTTT. Encoded protein: CASKRTSGRGGTDTQYF.

The rearrangement uses TRBV4-1 and TRBJ2-1; possible D gene TRBD2, 7 bases. V was clipped by 5 bases and J by 2 bases, with 19 bases between them. This CDR3 has 17 residues. CDR1 and CDR2 from the germline V gene are MGHRA and YSYEKL. The CDR3 DNA is TGCGCCAGCAGCGGGGGGGGCAGGTCGGTAACCTACAATGAGCAGTTCTTC. This gives the protein CASSGGGRSVTYNEQFF.

This sequence joins TRBV6-1 and TRBJ1-2, with D perhaps matching TRBD1 (5 bases). Germline CDR1 reads MNHNS; CDR2 reads SASEGT. The CDR3 extends over 16 amino acids. With 0 bases removed from V and 4 bases from J, the gap between germline ends came to 15 bases. The CDR3 DNA reads as TGTGCCAGCAGTGAAGCCCCTGGCGCAGGGCTCTATGGCTACACCTTC. Its protein is CASSEAPGAGLYGYTF.

This clone occurred once. The V gene is TRBV4-1, the J gene TRBJ2-5, with 9 bases that match TRBD2. Germline V gene data show CDR1 as MGHRA and CDR2 as YSYEKL. V gave up 1 base and J gave up 4 bases; unmatched junction bases: 1. The CDR3 sequence is 14 residues long. CDR3 nucleotides: TGCGCCAGCAGCCAAGTAGCGGGAGTAGAGACCCAGTACTTC. It encodes CASSQVAGVETQYF.